Listed below are T cell receptor beta chains from one sample, sequenced in a study of response to subunit inactivated influenza vaccine. TCRdb reprocessed the RT-PCR reads via MiXCR and lists one record per CDR3 protein. The sample shows roughly 700,000 distinct CDR3 sequences, 15% to 18% of them seen only once. The sample in question was PBMCs from blood, obtained about 12 days after vaccination. The source of these receptors is a man between 50 and 59 years old who received an inactivated influenza vaccine. The CDR3 runs from the conserved cysteine through the conserved F or W. A D gene is named only where the DNA matches it firmly. Clone size is given for some rows only: seen once, a few or many times, or a class if the clone is expanded.

j_call: TRBJ2-1; v_call: TRBV7-2; clone_size: -; d_call: -; cdr3_aa: CASSLGLGVGGEQFF; cdr3_nt: TGTGCCAGCAGCTTAGGGCTAGGAGTTGGTGGTGAGCAGTTCTTC
j_call: TRBJ2-7; v_call: TRBV7-9; clone_size: -; d_call: -; cdr3_aa: CASSLSESSYEQYF; cdr3_nt: TGTGCCAGCAGCCTCTCGGAGAGCTCCTACGAGCAGTACTTC
j_call: TRBJ2-3; v_call: TRBV5-4; clone_size: -; d_call: TRBD2; cdr3_aa: CASSSTTGLAGGLVRDTQYF; cdr3_nt: TGTGCCAGCAGCTCGACGACGGGACTAGCGGGGGGGCTGGTTCGCGATACGCAGTATTTT
j_call: TRBJ1-1; v_call: TRBV12-3/TRBV12-4; clone_size: few; d_call: -; cdr3_aa: CASSKGGIFMNTEAFF; cdr3_nt: TGTGCCAGCAGCAAGGGGGGGATTTTTATGAACACTGAAGCTTTCTTT
j_call: TRBJ1-5; v_call: TRBV10-3; clone_size: many; d_call: -; cdr3_aa: CAISGVGIDQPQHF; cdr3_nt: TGTGCCATCAGTGGAGTGGGGATTGATCAGCCCCAGCATTTT
j_call: TRBJ2-1; v_call: TRBV20-1; clone_size: few; d_call: TRBD2; cdr3_aa: CSARDHVGGVREQFF; cdr3_nt: TGCAGTGCTAGAGATCATGTGGGAGGGGTAAGGGAGCAGTTCTTC
j_call: TRBJ2-3; v_call: TRBV5-1; clone_size: -; d_call: -; cdr3_aa: CASSLGATPGDTQYF; cdr3_nt: TGCGCCAGCAGCTTGGGGGCCACCCCAGGGGATACGCAGTATTTT
j_call: TRBJ1-2; v_call: TRBV4-1; clone_size: -; d_call: -; cdr3_aa: CASSQGVGSNYGYTF; cdr3_nt: TGCGCCAGCAGCCAGGGAGTTGGGTCTAACTATGGCTACACCTTC
j_call: TRBJ1-1; v_call: TRBV11-2; clone_size: -; d_call: -; cdr3_aa: CASSLEGLSLEAFF; cdr3_nt: TGTGCCAGCAGCTTAGAAGGGCTCAGCCTTGAAGCTTTCTTT
j_call: TRBJ2-7; v_call: TRBV5-6; clone_size: -; d_call: TRBD2; cdr3_aa: CASSMGLAGTYEQYF; cdr3_nt: TGTGCCAGCAGCATGGGACTAGCGGGAACCTACGAGCAGTACTTC
j_call: TRBJ2-7; v_call: TRBV12-3/TRBV12-4; clone_size: -; d_call: TRBD1; cdr3_aa: CASSPGQSDEQYF; cdr3_nt: TGTGCCAGCAGTCCGGGACAGTCCGACGAGCAGTACTTC
j_call: TRBJ2-7; v_call: TRBV20-1; clone_size: few; d_call: -; cdr3_aa: CSARGLLDEQYF; cdr3_nt: TGCAGTGCTAGAGGTCTCTTGGACGAGCAGTACTTC
j_call: TRBJ2-3; v_call: TRBV3-1; clone_size: -; d_call: -; cdr3_aa: CASSQDFGGTDTQYF; cdr3_nt: TGTGCCAGCAGCCAGGATTTTGGGGGCACAGATACGCAGTATTTT
j_call: TRBJ1-6; v_call: TRBV28; clone_size: few; d_call: TRBD1; cdr3_aa: CASRPTSDRDGSPLHF; cdr3_nt: TGTGCCAGCAGGCCGACTTCGGACAGGGATGGGTCACCCCTCCACTTT
j_call: TRBJ2-7; v_call: TRBV28; clone_size: few; d_call: -; cdr3_aa: CASSQITGSSYEQYF; cdr3_nt: TGTGCCAGCAGCCAAATAACAGGGAGCTCCTACGAGCAGTACTTC
j_call: TRBJ1-5; v_call: TRBV12-3/TRBV12-4; clone_size: few; d_call: -; cdr3_aa: CASSLAIGVYSNQPQHF; cdr3_nt: TGTGCCAGCAGTTTAGCGATCGGAGTTTATAGCAATCAGCCCCAGCATTTT
j_call: TRBJ2-2; v_call: TRBV24-1; clone_size: few; d_call: TRBD2; cdr3_aa: CATSGSGRATGELFF; cdr3_nt: TGTGCCACCAGCGGTAGCGGGAGGGCCACCGGGGAGCTGTTTTTT
j_call: TRBJ2-3; v_call: TRBV4-2; clone_size: -; d_call: TRBD1; cdr3_aa: CASSRTGTGGADTQYF; cdr3_nt: TGTGCCAGCAGCCGCACCGGGACAGGGGGCGCAGATACGCAGTATTTT
j_call: TRBJ2-7; v_call: TRBV15; clone_size: -; d_call: -; cdr3_aa: CATSRGGGGTSSYEQYF; cdr3_nt: TGTGCCACCAGCAGAGGGGGGGGCGGAACGAGCTCCTACGAGCAGTACTTC
j_call: TRBJ2-7; v_call: TRBV7-9; clone_size: -; d_call: TRBD2; cdr3_aa: CASSLMLAGGLYEQYF; cdr3_nt: TGTGCCAGCAGCTTAATGCTAGCGGGGGGACTCTACGAGCAGTACTTC
j_call: TRBJ1-2; v_call: TRBV4-2; clone_size: few; d_call: TRBD1; cdr3_aa: CASSQETGPYGYTF; cdr3_nt: TGTGCCAGCAGCCAAGAGACAGGGCCCTATGGCTACACCTTC
j_call: TRBJ1-5; v_call: TRBV20-1; clone_size: few; d_call: -; cdr3_aa: CSARGGLNQPQHF; cdr3_nt: TGCAGTGCTAGAGGGGGGCTCAATCAGCCCCAGCATTTT
j_call: TRBJ2-5; v_call: TRBV28; clone_size: few; d_call: -; cdr3_aa: CASSLWRQNQETQYF; cdr3_nt: TGTGCCAGCAGTTTATGGCGCCAGAACCAAGAGACCCAGTACTTC
j_call: TRBJ2-5; v_call: TRBV20-1; clone_size: few; d_call: TRBD2; cdr3_aa: CSAWGPAGGETQYF; cdr3_nt: TGCAGTGCTTGGGGACCAGCGGGGGGGGAGACCCAGTACTTC
j_call: TRBJ2-2; v_call: TRBV4-1; clone_size: many; d_call: -; cdr3_aa: CASSPPRTLTGELFF; cdr3_nt: TGCGCCAGCAGCCCCCCCCGCACCTTAACCGGGGAGCTGTTTTTT
j_call: TRBJ2-1; v_call: TRBV6-1; clone_size: -; d_call: TRBD2; cdr3_aa: CASNPSTGGGFNEQFF; cdr3_nt: TGTGCCAGCAACCCAAGCACGGGGGGGGGCTTCAATGAGCAGTTCTTC
j_call: TRBJ1-1; v_call: TRBV11-2; clone_size: -; d_call: -; cdr3_aa: CASSLGAGFGTEAFF; cdr3_nt: TGTGCCAGCAGCTTAGGAGCGGGGTTCGGTACTGAAGCTTTCTTT
j_call: TRBJ2-7; v_call: TRBV27; clone_size: -; d_call: TRBD1; cdr3_aa: CASTGYPSPSGQVYEQYF; cdr3_nt: TGTGCCAGCACTGGATATCCGTCACCTTCTGGACAGGTATACGAGCAGTACTTC
j_call: TRBJ2-2; v_call: TRBV24-1; clone_size: few; d_call: -; cdr3_aa: CATSVTRTGELFF; cdr3_nt: TGTGCCACCAGTGTGACGCGTACCGGGGAGCTGTTTTTT
j_call: TRBJ2-1; v_call: TRBV9; clone_size: -; d_call: -; cdr3_aa: CASSMDLLPGNEQFF; cdr3_nt: TGTGCCAGCAGCATGGACCTCCTCCCAGGGAATGAGCAGTTCTTC
j_call: TRBJ1-1; v_call: TRBV6-6; clone_size: -; d_call: TRBD1; cdr3_aa: CASGGQVNTEAFF; cdr3_nt: TGTGCCAGCGGGGGACAGGTGAACACTGAAGCTTTCTTT
j_call: TRBJ2-7; v_call: TRBV4-1; clone_size: -; d_call: -; cdr3_aa: CASSQDPVPGNEQYF; cdr3_nt: TGCGCCAGCAGCCAAGATCCAGTTCCTGGGAACGAGCAGTACTTC
j_call: TRBJ2-4; v_call: TRBV12-3/TRBV12-4; clone_size: few; d_call: -; cdr3_aa: CASSLGGAENIQYF; cdr3_nt: TGTGCCAGCAGTTTAGGGGGGGCCGAAAACATTCAGTACTTC
j_call: TRBJ2-1; v_call: TRBV6-1; clone_size: few; d_call: TRBD2; cdr3_aa: CASRKLAGGHNEQFF; cdr3_nt: TGTGCCAGCAGGAAACTAGCGGGGGGACACAATGAGCAGTTCTTC
j_call: TRBJ1-5; v_call: TRBV6-1; clone_size: few; d_call: TRBD1; cdr3_aa: CASRGQGAIGNQPQHF; cdr3_nt: TGTGCCAGCAGGGGACAGGGGGCGATAGGGAATCAGCCCCAGCATTTT
j_call: TRBJ2-3; v_call: TRBV5-1; clone_size: few; d_call: -; cdr3_aa: CASSLGQGSKTDTQYF; cdr3_nt: TGCGCCAGCAGCTTGGGCCAGGGTAGTAAGACAGATACGCAGTATTTT
j_call: TRBJ1-4; v_call: TRBV2; clone_size: -; d_call: -; cdr3_aa: CASSGGAWEEKLFF; cdr3_nt: TGTGCCAGCAGTGGTGGGGCCTGGGAGGAAAAACTGTTTTTT
j_call: TRBJ2-7; v_call: TRBV12-3/TRBV12-4; clone_size: few; d_call: -; cdr3_aa: CASRRDTRRYF; cdr3_nt: TGTGCCAGCAGGAGGGACACCCGTAGGTACTTC
j_call: TRBJ1-2; v_call: TRBV7-9; clone_size: few; d_call: -; cdr3_aa: CASSLGIGDGYTF; cdr3_nt: TGTGCCAGCAGCCTAGGCATAGGGGATGGCTACACCTTC
j_call: TRBJ2-2; v_call: TRBV10-3; clone_size: -; d_call: TRBD1; cdr3_aa: CAISGGQGFGELFF; cdr3_nt: TGTGCCATCAGTGGGGGACAGGGCTTCGGGGAGCTGTTTTTT
j_call: TRBJ2-7; v_call: TRBV7-2; clone_size: many; d_call: -; cdr3_aa: CASSYRERYEQYF; cdr3_nt: TGTGCCAGCAGCTACCGGGAGAGGTACGAGCAGTACTTC
j_call: TRBJ1-5; v_call: TRBV21-1; clone_size: few; d_call: -; cdr3_aa: CASSKALGGNSNQPQHF; cdr3_nt: TGTGCCAGCAGCAAAGCGCTTGGGGGAAATAGCAATCAGCCCCAGCATTTT
j_call: TRBJ2-7; v_call: TRBV3-1; clone_size: -; d_call: TRBD1; cdr3_aa: CASSQEHRGYYEQYF; cdr3_nt: TGTGCCAGCAGCCAAGAACACAGGGGGTACTACGAGCAGTACTTC
j_call: TRBJ2-4; v_call: TRBV4-3; clone_size: few; d_call: -; cdr3_aa: CASSQEDTRGNIQYF; cdr3_nt: TGCGCCAGCAGCCAAGAGGACACTCGTGGGAACATTCAGTACTTC
j_call: TRBJ1-4; v_call: TRBV4-2; clone_size: -; d_call: -; cdr3_aa: CASSQEGRGREKLFF; cdr3_nt: TGTGCCAGCAGCCAAGAAGGTCGGGGCCGTGAAAAACTGTTTTTT
j_call: TRBJ1-2; v_call: TRBV4-3; clone_size: few; d_call: -; cdr3_aa: CARSPNRENGYGYTF; cdr3_nt: TGCGCCAGGTCGCCCAACAGGGAAAATGGCTATGGCTACACCTTC
j_call: TRBJ2-5; v_call: TRBV6-2/TRBV6-3; clone_size: few; d_call: TRBD2; cdr3_aa: CASSRGSTSGRLETQYF; cdr3_nt: TGTGCCAGCAGCCGTGGTTCGACTAGCGGGAGATTGGAGACCCAGTACTTC
j_call: TRBJ2-3; v_call: TRBV5-1; clone_size: -; d_call: -; cdr3_aa: CASSLIREYTDTQYF; cdr3_nt: TGCGCCAGCAGCTTGATTCGGGAGTATACAGATACGCAGTATTTT
j_call: TRBJ1-1; v_call: TRBV5-6; clone_size: few; d_call: -; cdr3_aa: CASSWEKNTEAFF; cdr3_nt: TGTGCCAGCAGCTGGGAAAAGAACACTGAAGCTTTCTTT
j_call: TRBJ1-2; v_call: TRBV7-8; clone_size: -; d_call: TRBD1; cdr3_aa: CASSLLVQGAYGYTF; cdr3_nt: TGTGCCAGCAGCTTATTAGTCCAGGGGGCATATGGCTACACCTTC
j_call: TRBJ2-1; v_call: TRBV6-2/TRBV6-3; clone_size: many; d_call: -; cdr3_aa: CASSPSQYNEQFF; cdr3_nt: TGTGCCAGCAGTCCCTCGCAGTACAATGAGCAGTTCTTC
j_call: TRBJ2-7; v_call: TRBV7-9; clone_size: -; d_call: TRBD1; cdr3_aa: CASSGRDRKYEQYF; cdr3_nt: TGTGCCAGCAGCGGCCGGGACAGAAAATACGAGCAGTACTTC
j_call: TRBJ1-5; v_call: TRBV7-9; clone_size: -; d_call: -; cdr3_aa: CASRRDGSNQPQHF; cdr3_nt: TGTGCCAGCCGGAGAGACGGGAGCAATCAGCCCCAGCATTTT
j_call: TRBJ1-5; v_call: TRBV29-1; clone_size: -; d_call: -; cdr3_aa: CSVGQASNQPQHF; cdr3_nt: TGCAGCGTTGGCCAGGCAAGCAATCAGCCCCAGCATTTT
j_call: TRBJ2-2; v_call: TRBV18; clone_size: -; d_call: -; cdr3_aa: CASPEDRQVNTGELFF; cdr3_nt: TGTGCCAGCCCTGAGGACCGACAGGTTAACACCGGGGAGCTGTTTTTT
j_call: TRBJ2-7; v_call: TRBV20-1; clone_size: few; d_call: TRBD1; cdr3_aa: CSATSGGEQYF; cdr3_nt: TGCAGTGCTACCTCAGGGGGCGAGCAGTACTTC
j_call: TRBJ2-1; v_call: TRBV4-3; clone_size: few; d_call: -; cdr3_aa: CASSQVESYEQFF; cdr3_nt: TGCGCCAGCAGCCAAGTTGAGTCCTATGAGCAGTTCTTC
j_call: TRBJ2-7; v_call: TRBV29-1; clone_size: few; d_call: TRBD2; cdr3_aa: CSVASGAGAGAYEQYF; cdr3_nt: TGCAGCGTTGCTTCTGGGGCGGGAGCAGGCGCCTACGAGCAGTACTTC
j_call: TRBJ2-3; v_call: TRBV12-3/TRBV12-4; clone_size: -; d_call: -; cdr3_aa: CASSLRRGDTQYF; cdr3_nt: TGTGCCAGCAGCTTGAGGAGGGGGGATACGCAGTATTTT